Each of the 3 T cell receptor beta chains below was sequenced from the same sample in a study of T cell responses to AZD1222 COVID-19 vaccine. Assay: immunoSEQ multiplex PCR; the TCRdb copy retains only in-frame clones and omits some. Here the sample spans about 120,000 clones, roughly 85% being singletons. The sequencing here drew on peripheral blood, taken on day 0 of MenACWY control vaccination. These receptors were taken from an adult in good health.

V is TRBV10-3 and J is TRBJ2-1; the match to TRBD2 covers 12 bases. V lost 4 bases, J lost 7 bases, and 5 bases stayed unmatched. Germline values: CDR1 ENHRY, CDR2 SYGVKD. This CDR3 comprises 15 residues. The CDR3 loop is CAISASGGASNEQFF. Written as DNA, the CDR3 is TGTGCCATCAGTGCTAGCGGGGGGGCCAGTAATGAGCAGTTCTTC.

This chain links TRBV11-2 with TRBJ2-3; D might be TRBD2 (5 bases). V lost 0 bases, J lost 4 bases, and 11 bases lay in between. From germline, CDR1 is SGHAT and CDR2 FQNNGV. The CDR3 is made up of 15 amino acids. CDR3: CASSLDRTEADTQYF. As DNA, the CDR3 is TGTGCCAGCAGCTTAGATCGGACTGAGGCAGATACGCAGTATTTT.

The chain employs TRBV30 and TRBJ2-5; tentatively, D is TRBD1 or TRBD2 (5 bases each). Germline CDR1 GTSNPN, CDR2 SVGIG (reference sequence). With 1 base removed from V and 7 bases from J, the gap between germline ends came to 19 bases. The CDR3 loop spans 15 amino acids. This CDR3 is CAWSGGRPIPGTQYF. The CDR3 coding sequence is TGTGCCTGGAGTGGGGGACGGCCCATCCCGGGGACCCAGTACTTC.